This T cell receptor (beta chain) is from a study of T cell responses to AZD1222 COVID-19 vaccine. Sequencing was performed with immunoSEQ multiplex PCR; in TCRdb, only in-frame clones are kept and a portion is missing. The sample shows about 56,000 clones, around 88% of them seen only once. To note about this clone: As yet, its antigen is unknown.

Study conclusions and caveats: Vaccine-related CD4 TCRs covered spike, predominating at 160-218 and 743-854.

The CDR3 runs 13 residues. V gave up 5 bases and J gave up 6 bases, with 12 bases separating them. Germline V gives CDR1 SGHNT, CDR2 YENEEA. The chain joins TRBV11-3 to TRBJ2-3, with a possible D match to TRBD1 (5 bases). This sequence was found in an adult who received the AZD1222 COVID-19 vaccine. The sequencing used peripheral blood, collected 28 days after the second AZD1222 dose. The CDR3 DNA reads TGTGCCAGCAGCCCAATGACAGCTGATACGCAGTATTTT. It yields the protein CASSPMTADTQYF.